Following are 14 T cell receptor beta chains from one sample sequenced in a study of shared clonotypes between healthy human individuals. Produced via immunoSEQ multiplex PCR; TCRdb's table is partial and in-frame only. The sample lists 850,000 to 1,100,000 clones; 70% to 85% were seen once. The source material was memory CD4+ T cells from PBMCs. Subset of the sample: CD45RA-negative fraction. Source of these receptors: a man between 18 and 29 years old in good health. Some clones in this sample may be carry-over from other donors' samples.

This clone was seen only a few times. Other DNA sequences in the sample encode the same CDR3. CDR3 in amino acids: CASSLGTGNTIYF. The CDR3 DNA sequence: TGTGCCAGCAGCTTAGGAACTGGAAACACCATATATTTT. The V gene is TRBV7-9, the J gene TRBJ1-3; D not certain. The CDR3 runs to 13 residues. The germline V gene encodes CDR1 SEHNR and CDR2 FQNEAQ (reference sequence). V was trimmed by 1 base and J by 2 bases, leaving 3 bases between them.

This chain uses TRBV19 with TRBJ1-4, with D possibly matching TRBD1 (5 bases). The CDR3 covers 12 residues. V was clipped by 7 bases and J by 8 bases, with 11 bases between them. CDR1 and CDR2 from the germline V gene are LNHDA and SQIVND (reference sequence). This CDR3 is CASIGGGEKLFF. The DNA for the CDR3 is TGTGCCAGTATCGGGGGAGGGGAAAAACTGTTTTTT.

This CDR3 reads CASSYEREQYF. DNA for the CDR3: TGTGCCAGCTCTTACGAGCGCGAGCAGTACTTC. The chain combines TRBV2 with TRBJ2-7, with D unclear. This CDR3 comprises 11 residues. V lost 8 bases, J lost 6 bases, and 11 bases lay in between. The germline V gene encodes CDR1 SNHLY and CDR2 FYNNEI.

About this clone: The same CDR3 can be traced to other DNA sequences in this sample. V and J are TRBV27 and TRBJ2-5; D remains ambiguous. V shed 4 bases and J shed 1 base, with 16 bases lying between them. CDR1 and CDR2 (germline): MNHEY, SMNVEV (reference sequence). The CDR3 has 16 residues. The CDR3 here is CASSSVVRGGQETQYF. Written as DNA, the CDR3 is TGTGCCAGCAGTTCGGTTGTCCGTGGCGGCCAAGAGACCCAGTACTTC.

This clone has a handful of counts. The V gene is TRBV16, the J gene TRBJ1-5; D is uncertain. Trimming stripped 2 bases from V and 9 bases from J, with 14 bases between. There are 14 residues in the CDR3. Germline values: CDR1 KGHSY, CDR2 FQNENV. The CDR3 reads CASSQNLVSPPQHF. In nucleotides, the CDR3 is TGTGCCAGCAGCCAAAATTTGGTATCTCCGCCCCAGCATTTT.

In DNA, the CDR3 is TGTGCCAGCAGCCGCGGACTAGCGCCCTACAATGAGCAGTTCTTC. This gives the protein CASSRGLAPYNEQFF. This sequence joins TRBV2 and TRBJ2-1; 9 bases align to TRBD2. Germline V lookup: CDR1 SNHLY, CDR2 FYNNEI. V shed 6 bases and J 2 bases; nucleotides not matched to a gene: 5. The CDR3 contains 15 residues.

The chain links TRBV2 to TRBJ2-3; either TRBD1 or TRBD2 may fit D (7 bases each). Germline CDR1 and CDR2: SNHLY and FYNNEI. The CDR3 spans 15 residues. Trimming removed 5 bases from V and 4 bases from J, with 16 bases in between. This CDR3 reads CASSRRPGGADTQYF. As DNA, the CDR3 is TGTGCCAGCAGTCGGCGTCCAGGGGGGGCAGATACGCAGTATTTT.

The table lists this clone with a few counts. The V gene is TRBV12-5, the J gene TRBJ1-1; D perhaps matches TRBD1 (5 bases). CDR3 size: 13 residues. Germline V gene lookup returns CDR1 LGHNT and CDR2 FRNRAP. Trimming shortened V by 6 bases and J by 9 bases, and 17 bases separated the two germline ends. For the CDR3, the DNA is TGTGCTAGTGGGGGACCCCACAGATCCAAAGCTTTCTTT. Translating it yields CASGGPHRSKAFF.

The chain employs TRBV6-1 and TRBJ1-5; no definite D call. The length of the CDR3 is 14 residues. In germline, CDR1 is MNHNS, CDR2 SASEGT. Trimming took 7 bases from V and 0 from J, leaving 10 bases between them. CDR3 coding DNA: TGTGCCAGCACGGTGCGGGGTAGCAATCAGCCCCAGCATTTT. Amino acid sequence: CASTVRGSNQPQHF.

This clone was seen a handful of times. CDR3 protein: CASSDSISLARGYTF. CDR3 nucleotide sequence: TGTGCCAGCAGTGACTCGATTTCTTTGGCACGTGGCTACACCTTC. V usage is TRBV6-4 and J usage is TRBJ1-2; no firm D call. Between the trimmed V and J ends, which lost 0 bases and 7 bases, there was a span of 15 bases. The germline gives CDR1 MRHNA, CDR2 SNTAGT. The CDR3 is made up of 15 amino acids.

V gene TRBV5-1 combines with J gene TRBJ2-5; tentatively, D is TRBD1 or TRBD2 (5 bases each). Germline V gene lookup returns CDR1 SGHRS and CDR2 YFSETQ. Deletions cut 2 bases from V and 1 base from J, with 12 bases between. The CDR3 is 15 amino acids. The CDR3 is CASSFNGAPQETQYF. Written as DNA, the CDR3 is TGCGCCAGCAGCTTCAACGGGGCACCCCAAGAGACCCAGTACTTC.

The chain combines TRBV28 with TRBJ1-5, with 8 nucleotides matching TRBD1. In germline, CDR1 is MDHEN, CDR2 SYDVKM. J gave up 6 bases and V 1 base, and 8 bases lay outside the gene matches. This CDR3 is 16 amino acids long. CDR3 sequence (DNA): TGTGCCAGCAGTTTATCCCGCAGGGGGCGCAGTCAGCCCCAGCATTTT. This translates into CASSLSRRGRSQPQHF. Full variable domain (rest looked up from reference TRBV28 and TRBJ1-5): DVKVTQSSRYLVKRTGEKVFLECVQDMDHENMFWYRQDPGLGLRLIYFSYDVKMKEKGDIPEGYSVSREKKERFSLILESASTNQTSMYLCASSLSRRGRSQPQHFGDGTRLSIL.

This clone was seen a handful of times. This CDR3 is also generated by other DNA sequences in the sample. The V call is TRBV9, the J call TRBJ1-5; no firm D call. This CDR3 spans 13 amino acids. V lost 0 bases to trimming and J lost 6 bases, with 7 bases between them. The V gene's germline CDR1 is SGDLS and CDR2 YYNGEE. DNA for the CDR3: TGTGCCAGCAGCGTAGATTCGGGTCAGCCCCAGCATTTT. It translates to CASSVDSGQPQHF.

In DNA form, the CDR3 reads TGCGCCAGCAGCCAGGGTCTAGCGGGAGCTTTCGGCTCCTACAATGAGCAGTTCTTC. Its translation is CASSQGLAGAFGSYNEQFF. The V call is TRBV4-1, the J call TRBJ2-1; 10 bases are shared with TRBD2. There are 19 residues in the CDR3. Per the germline V gene, CDR1 is MGHRA and CDR2 is YSYEKL. J gave up 0 bases and V 3 bases, and 11 bases lay outside the gene matches.